This record concerns one T cell receptor (beta chain) sequence. The antigen is undetermined. The source of the sample is a study of blood T cells in healthy people across ages. A second roughly 7 to 12 cycle PCR used barcoded and J-beta primers. A 12-random-nucleotide template-switch adaptor tagged each cDNA molecule. CDR3-containing paired-end reads numbering at least 2.5 million came from each sample. One entry per CDR3 protein results from TCRdb running MiXCR on the 5' RACE reads. The table shows 1.4 million or so distinct CDR3 sequences, with approximately 43% occurring only once. V was shortened by 4 bases and J by 4 bases, with 11 bases between the two germline ends. Germline V gene sequence: CDR1 DFQATT, CDR2 SNEGSKA (reference sequence). This CDR3 spans 13 amino acids. The study, taken as a whole, reports: Any conclusive comparison of naive versus antigen-experienced cells was prevented by using unsorted PBMCs. The fall in TCR beta diversity per million T cells was roughly linear with age.

The sequence derives from a woman younger than 35 in good health. Sample: blood. J is TRBJ2-1 and V is TRBV20-1, with D perhaps TRBD1 (5 bases). The CDR3 loop is CSANRLPYNEQFF. The CDR3 DNA follows: TGCAGTGCTAACAGGCTCCCGTACAATGAGCAGTTCTTC.